This T cell receptor (beta chain) was found in a study of T cell repertoires in cytomegalovirus infection. On the study more broadly: CMV infection plus the matching HLA type was flagged by public TCR beta signatures.

About this clonotype itself: Its specificity is unknown.

Study results and limitations: HLA-C-restricted, CMV-specific TCR beta clonotypes were dominant ex vivo.

Via MiXCR, TCRdb re-called the reads, giving one row per CDR3 protein. The profile shows almost 90,000 distinct CDR3 sequences, approximately 30% of them singletons. The specimen was CD8+ T cells from cultured PBMCs, collected from culture after CMV antigen stimulation. The origin of this receptor is a human donor in good health (CMV status not recorded). Some clones in this sample may be carry-over from other donors' samples.

The CDR3 DNA reads TGCAGTGCAACTAAAGACGCCAATGAGCAGTTCTTC. This translates into CSATKDANEQFF. This chain links TRBV20-1 with TRBJ2-1; no definite D call. Trimming took off 6 bases at V and 6 bases at J, with 12 bases between the two ends. CDR1 and CDR2 from the germline V gene are DFQATT and SNEGSKA (reference sequence). This CDR3 has 12 amino acids.